The sequence of this T cell receptor (beta chain) was determined in a study of blood T cell repertoires in COVID-19. In the study overall: Material from acute and convalescent COVID-19 was sourced from the United States, Italy and Spain. PBMCs, B-cell-depleted T cells, or T cells were the source of the cDNA or gDNA that made up the material.

The CDR3 has 15 residues. Trimming shortened V by 7 bases and J by 6 bases, and 16 bases separated the two germline ends. CDR1 is MNHEY and CDR2 is SMNVEV in the germline V gene (reference sequence). Per the original data handling: Estimated nucleated cell counts came from reference gene primer amplification. Assay used: immunoSEQ multiplex PCR; TCRdb lists only in-frame clones, some missing. That table gives V, J and clone size, and the DNA gave D and trimming. The sample carries some 160,000 clones, approximately 84% recorded once. In its sample, this clone was seen once. Specimen: peripheral blood. The clonotype originates from a woman of 80 years or more with acute or convalescent COVID-19. The chain recombines TRBV27 with TRBJ1-6, with D maybe TRBD1 (6 bases). CDR3 residues: CASTPQGEGNSPLHF. The CDR3 DNA reads TGTGCCAGCACCCCACAGGGAGAGGGTAATTCACCCCTCCACTTT.